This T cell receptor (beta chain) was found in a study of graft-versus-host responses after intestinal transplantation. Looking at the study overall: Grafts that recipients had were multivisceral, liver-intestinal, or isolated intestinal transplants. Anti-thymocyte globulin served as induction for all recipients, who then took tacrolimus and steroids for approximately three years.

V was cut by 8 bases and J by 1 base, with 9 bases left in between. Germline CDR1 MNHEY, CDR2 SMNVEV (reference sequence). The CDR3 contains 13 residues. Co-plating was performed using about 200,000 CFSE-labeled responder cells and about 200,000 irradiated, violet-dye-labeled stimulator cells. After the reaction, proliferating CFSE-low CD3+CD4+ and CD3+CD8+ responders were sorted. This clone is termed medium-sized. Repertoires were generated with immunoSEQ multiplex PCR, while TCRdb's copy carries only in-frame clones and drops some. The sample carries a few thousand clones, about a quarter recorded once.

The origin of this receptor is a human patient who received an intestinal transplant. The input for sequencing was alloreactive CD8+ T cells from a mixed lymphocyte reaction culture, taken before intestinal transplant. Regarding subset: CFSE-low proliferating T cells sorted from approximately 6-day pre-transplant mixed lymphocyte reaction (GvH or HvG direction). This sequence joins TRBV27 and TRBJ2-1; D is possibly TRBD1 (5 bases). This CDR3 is CASGASSYNEQFF. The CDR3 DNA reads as TGTGCCAGCGGGGCGAGTTCCTACAATGAGCAGTTCTTC.